The T cell receptor beta chain described here comes from a study of blood T cell repertoires in COVID-19. CDR1 and CDR2 from the germline V gene are ENHRY and SYGVKD. V dropped 6 bases and J dropped 0; count of bases not matched to a gene: 4. CDR3 size: 15 residues. Assay: immunoSEQ multiplex PCR; the TCRdb copy retains only in-frame clones and omits some. The table has 250,000 or so clones, roughly 85% seen once. The source material was PBMCs or T cells enriched from blood (not recorded which). The source is a man aged 25 to 40 who had recovered from COVID-19. The J gene is TRBJ2-1, the V gene TRBV10-3; TRBD2 agrees at 8 bases. The DNA of the CDR3 is TGTGCCATCAGCACTAGCGGATTCTCCTACAATGAGCAGTTCTTC. Amino acids: CAISTSGFSYNEQFF.